This T cell receptor (beta chain) comes out of a study of cytomegalovirus exposure and HLA in healthy donors. Study-wide results and caveats: There were a few CMV-associated chains whose specificity for CMV antigens was confirmed in vitro. TCR beta chains numbering about 160 were designated cytomegalovirus-associated. Whilst most TCR sequences proved rare, a subset of public TCRs occurred across many donors.

Only in-frame clones appear in the TCRdb table, and some are missing; sequencing was by immunoSEQ multiplex PCR. The profile covers under 300,000 clones, with around 88% appearing a single time and 1% to 1.5% taken by the ten largest. A remark on this clone: What it binds is unknown.

CDR3 size: 16 residues. Germline V gene data show CDR1 as SGHAT and CDR2 as FQNNGV. The germline V and J ends were trimmed by 1 base and 0 bases, with 11 bases remaining between them. This clonotype was sampled from a woman aged 25 to 45 in good health and CMV-seropositive. The chain is built from TRBV11-2 and TRBJ2-3, with a weak D call TRBD1 (6 bases). The specimen was PBMCs. The CDR3: CASSLAGTHSTDTQYF. CDR3 DNA sequence: TGTGCCAGCAGCTTAGCAGGGACACATAGCACAGATACGCAGTATTTT.